The rows below give T cell receptor beta chains drawn from one sample of a study of shared clonotypes between healthy human individuals. Sequenced by immunoSEQ multiplex PCR; TCRdb stores in-frame clones only, minus some. The table includes some 2.1 million clones, about 95% detected once. Sequenced: naive CD8+ T cells sorted from blood. Source of these receptors: a man aged 18 to 30 in good health. CDR3s include the opening cysteine and the closing phenylalanine or tryptophan. The D gene is left open where the match is weak. Size is omitted from some rows. Given values are once, few, many or a class for expanded clones.

CDR3: CASIVRSGGPSYEQYF
DNA: TGTGCCAGCATCGTTAGAAGTGGAGGGCCATCCTACGAGCAGTACTTC
V: TRBV11-2
J: TRBJ2-7
size: once
D: .

CDR3: CASTSEEGYLRGNSPLHF
DNA: TGTGCCAGCACCTCCGAGGAGGGTTACCTTCGGGGTAATTCACCCCTCCACTTT
V: TRBV7-9
J: TRBJ1-6
size: .
D: .

CDR3: CASSDTGLSEYF
DNA: TGTGCCAGCAGCGACACAGGCCTGTCGGAGTACTTC
V: TRBV5-8
J: TRBJ2-7
size: .
D: .

CDR3: CASSLRETRLAGEQETQYF
DNA: TGCGCCAGCAGCTTACGAGAGACTAGACTAGCGGGAGAACAAGAGACCCAGTACTTC
V: TRBV5-1
J: TRBJ2-5
size: once
D: TRBD2

CDR3: CASSQFGTSGSHEQYF
DNA: TGTGCCAGCAGCCAATTCGGAACTAGCGGGAGCCACGAGCAGTACTTC
V: TRBV7-9
J: TRBJ2-7
size: .
D: TRBD2

CDR3: CASSSSLDRTMNTEAFF
DNA: TGTGCCAGCAGCTCCTCCTTGGACAGGACCATGAACACTGAAGCTTTCTTT
V: TRBV13
J: TRBJ1-1
size: .
D: TRBD1

CDR3: CSAQAVDEQYF
DNA: TGCAGTGCTCAAGCGGTAGACGAGCAGTACTTC
V: TRBV20-1
J: TRBJ2-7
size: .
D: .

CDR3: CASSLALPLAGVNTGELFF
DNA: TGTGCCAGCAGCTTAGCCTTACCCCTAGCGGGGGTCAACACCGGGGAGCTGTTTTTT
V: TRBV7-3
J: TRBJ2-2
size: .
D: TRBD2

CDR3: CASSQAGRVDYGYTF
DNA: TGTGCCAGCAGCCAAGCCGGCCGGGTCGACTATGGCTACACCTTC
V: TRBV14
J: TRBJ1-2
size: .
D: .

CDR3: CASSPPDRGYEQYF
DNA: TGTGCCAGCTCACCCCCGGACAGGGGCTACGAGCAGTACTTC
V: TRBV18
J: TRBJ2-7
size: once
D: TRBD1

CDR3: CASQTGTANNEQFF
DNA: TGTGCCAGCCAGACCGGGACAGCTAACAATGAGCAGTTCTTC
V: TRBV7-9
J: TRBJ2-1
size: once
D: TRBD1

CDR3: CASSPPGTGREQYF
DNA: TGTGCCAGCAGCCCTCCCGGGACAGGTCGAGAGCAGTACTTC
V: TRBV7-2
J: TRBJ2-7
size: .
D: TRBD1

CDR3: CASSVEGGANTGELFF
DNA: TGTGCCAGCAGCGTGGAAGGGGGCGCGAACACCGGGGAGCTGTTTTTT
V: TRBV13
J: TRBJ2-2
size: .
D: TRBD1

CDR3: CASSPLGGTEAFF
DNA: TGTGCCAGCAGTCCCCTGGGGGGCACTGAAGCTTTCTTT
V: TRBV27
J: TRBJ1-1
size: once
D: .

CDR3: CASSWIPTREGLTDTQYF
DNA: TGTGCCAGCAGCTGGATCCCAACGCGGGAGGGTCTCACAGATACGCAGTATTTT
V: TRBV7-2
J: TRBJ2-3
size: .
D: TRBD2

CDR3: CASSSRYRGRDTQYF
DNA: TGTGCCAGCAGCTCCCGGTACAGGGGAAGAGATACGCAGTATTTT
V: TRBV7-9
J: TRBJ2-3
size: .
D: TRBD1

CDR3: CASRGGTGVYEQYF
DNA: TGTGCCAGCAGGGGCGGGACAGGGGTCTACGAGCAGTACTTC
V: TRBV5-6
J: TRBJ2-7
size: .
D: TRBD1

CDR3: CASSLGGNSPLHF
DNA: TGTGCCAGCAGTCTGGGGGGAAATTCACCCCTCCACTTT
V: TRBV2
J: TRBJ1-6
size: .
D: .

CDR3: CASSLVGESTDTQYF
DNA: TGTGCCAGCAGTTTAGTGGGCGAATCGACAGATACGCAGTATTTT
V: TRBV27
J: TRBJ2-3
size: .
D: .

CDR3: CASSQDLGGKAFF
DNA: TGTGCCAGCAGCCAAGATCTCGGGGGGAAAGCTTTCTTT
V: TRBV14
J: TRBJ1-1
size: .
D: .

CDR3: CATSSTSSNTEAFF
DNA: TGTGCCACCAGCAGTACATCCTCGAACACTGAAGCTTTCTTT
V: TRBV15
J: TRBJ1-1
size: .
D: .

CDR3: CASSFWGSHNEQFF
DNA: TGTGCCAGCAGCTTCTGGGGGAGTCACAATGAGCAGTTCTTC
V: TRBV5-6
J: TRBJ2-1
size: .
D: .

CDR3: CASSSGTGSYQAFF
DNA: TGTGCCAGTAGCTCCGGGACAGGGTCCTACCAAGCTTTCTTT
V: TRBV7-9
J: TRBJ1-1
size: .
D: TRBD1

CDR3: CASSSGTSSGDTQYF
DNA: TGTGCCAGCAGCTCCGGGACTAGCTCTGGAGATACGCAGTATTTT
V: TRBV9
J: TRBJ2-3
size: .
D: TRBD2

CDR3: CASSLTSGDGQLFF
DNA: TGTGCCAGCAGCTTAACGTCAGGGGATGGTCAACTGTTTTTT
V: TRBV7-9
J: TRBJ1-4
size: .
D: .